Below are 21 T cell receptor beta chains sequenced from a single sample in a study of control samples from healthy donors and cancer patients. Clones were read by immunoSEQ multiplex PCR, and TCRdb kept only the in-frame ones, dropping some. The sample holds about 130,000 clones, about 92% seen once. The sample was blood. All receptors come from a woman in her fifties or sixties in good health.

The V call is TRBV7-9, the J call TRBJ2-2; D is undetermined. Germline V gives CDR1 SEHNR, CDR2 FQNEAQ (reference sequence). This CDR3 region has 14 residues. The V and J ends lost 1 base and 6 bases respectively, with 9 bases between them. Here the CDR3 reads CASSLEVGSGELFF. The DNA for the CDR3 is TGTGCCAGCAGCTTAGAGGTTGGGTCCGGGGAGCTGTTTTTT.

This sequence joins TRBV5-5 and TRBJ2-6; 9 nucleotides align to TRBD1. The CDR3 has 20 residues. J was trimmed by 0 bases and V by 4 bases; bases with no gene match: 14. Looked up from germline, CDR1 is SGHKS and CDR2 is YYEKEE (reference sequence). CDR3: CASSKIIRDRVISGANVLTF. In nucleotides, the CDR3 is TGTGCCAGCAGCAAAATAATCCGGGACAGGGTTATCTCTGGGGCCAACGTCCTGACTTTC.

J is TRBJ1-2 and V is TRBV18; tentatively, D is TRBD1 (5 bases). Trimming removed 6 bases at V and 3 bases at J, with 17 bases between. Germline assignment: CDR1 KGHSH and CDR2 LQKENI. This CDR3 is 15 amino acids long. The CDR3 here is CASSPSTGGDYGYTF. CDR3 in DNA: TGTGCCAGCTCGCCGAGTACAGGAGGGGACTATGGCTACACCTTC.

The chain links TRBV29-1 to TRBJ1-4, with D uncertain. CDR1 and CDR2 (germline): SQVTM, ANQGSEA. This CDR3 has 11 residues. V was trimmed by 4 bases and J by 5 bases, leaving 5 bases between them. The chain's CDR3 is CSVGENEKLFF. The CDR3 coding sequence is TGCAGCGTTGGGGAGAATGAAAAACTGTTTTTT.

J is TRBJ2-5 and V is TRBV20-1; 8 bases match TRBD1. The germline gives CDR1 DFQATT, CDR2 SNEGSKA (reference sequence). There are 11 residues in the CDR3. Trimming cost V 8 bases and J 7 bases; bases outside gene matches: 6. The CDR3, as DNA: TGCAGTACAAGACAGGGGTCGACCCAGTACTTC. Its translation: CSTRQGSTQYF.

This rearrangement joins TRBV24-1 to TRBJ1-2; D gene ambiguous. The CDR3 spans 11 residues. The V end lost 2 bases, the J end lost 6 bases, and 3 bases lay between the germline ends. The germline V gene encodes CDR1 KGHDR and CDR2 SFDVKD. CDR3 DNA: TGTGCCACCAGTGATTCGAATGGCTACACCTTC. Residues: CATSDSNGYTF.

The chain has TRBV27 and TRBJ1-5, with no clear D. Germline V CDR1 and CDR2: MNHEY, SMNVEV (reference sequence). V was cut by 0 bases and J by 0 bases, with 3 bases left in between. This CDR3 is built from 14 residues. The CDR3 reads CASSLSISNQPQHF. The CDR3 nucleotides are TGTGCCAGCAGTTTATCAATTAGCAATCAGCCCCAGCATTTT.

The chain has TRBV5-4 and TRBJ2-3; TRBD2 matches at 7 bases. The CDR3 is made up of 16 amino acids. CDR1 and CDR2 from the germline V gene are SGHNT and YYREEE (reference sequence). V shed 0 bases, J shed 1 base, and the junction held 5 bases outside the gene matches. Here the CDR3 reads CASSLGGAGGTDTQYF. Written as DNA, the CDR3 is TGTGCCAGCAGCTTGGGGGGTGCGGGAGGCACAGATACGCAGTATTTT. The whole variable domain, remainder taken from reference TRBV5-4 and TRBJ2-3, is ETGVTQSPTHLIKTRGQQVTLRCSSQSGHNTVSWYQQALGQGPQFIFQYYREEENGRGNFPPRFSGLQFPNYSSELNVNALELDDSALYLCASSLGGAGGTDTQYFGPGTRLTVL.

V is TRBV6-1 and J is TRBJ1-2; D gene uncertain. The CDR3 covers 13 residues. Germline V gene sequence: CDR1 MNHNS, CDR2 SASEGT. V gave up 1 base and J gave up 4 bases, with 7 bases separating them. The CDR3 loop is CASSEEGGYGYTF. In DNA, the CDR3 is TGTGCCAGCAGTGAAGAGGGTGGCTATGGCTACACCTTC.

The J gene is TRBJ1-1, the V gene TRBV28, with D unresolved. The CDR3 consists of 14 residues. CDR1 is MDHEN, CDR2 SYDVKM, per germline. Trimming pared 7 bases from V and 5 bases from J, leaving 17 bases between. DNA for the CDR3: TGTGCCAGCACCCGAGATCTGGGTCGAACTGAAGCTTTCTTT. This sequence encodes CASTRDLGRTEAFF.

The count of this clone is one. The CDR3: CASSKEEERQETQYF. In nucleotides, the CDR3 is TGTGCCAGCAGCAAAGAAGAGGAACGGCAAGAGACCCAGTACTTC. V and J are TRBV21-1 and TRBJ2-5; no DNA check was done on the table's D call, TRBD2. TRBV21-1 is an annotated pseudogene. This CDR3 spans 15 amino acids.

The genes are TRBV5-1 and TRBJ2-3; D ambiguous. CDR3 size: 15 residues. Trimming left V 2 bases short and J 0 bases short, with 10 bases between. Looked up from germline, CDR1 is SGHRS and CDR2 is YFSETQ. The CDR3 sequence is CASSFKGSSTDTQYF. CDR3 nucleotides: TGCGCCAGCAGCTTCAAGGGTTCTAGCACAGATACGCAGTATTTT.

The chain carries TRBV18 and TRBJ1-2, with 7 positions matching TRBD1. This CDR3 has 13 amino acids. J gave up 8 bases and V 4 bases, and 7 bases lay outside the gene matches. Germline V gives CDR1 KGHSH, CDR2 LQKENI. DNA for the CDR3: TGTGCCAGCTCACAATCATGGGGACAGGGCTACACCTTC. Encoded protein: CASSQSWGQGYTF. Combining the CDR3 with reference TRBV18 and TRBJ1-2 gives the whole variable domain NAGVMQNPRHLVRRRGQEARLRCSPMKGHSHVYWYRQLPEEGLKFMVYLQKENIIDESGMPKERFSAEFPKEGPSILRIQQVVRGDSAAYFCASSQSWGQGYTFGSGTRLTVV.

This clone was recorded only once. The chain joins TRBV18 to TRBJ1-5; D gene unclear. V gave up 6 bases and J gave up 4 bases, with 16 bases separating them. The V gene's germline CDR1 is KGHSH and CDR2 LQKENI. The CDR3 runs 15 residues. The CDR3 nucleotides are TGTGCCAGCTCCTACGAACGGCAGCCAAATCAGCCCCAGCATTTT. Protein product: CASSYERQPNQPQHF.

The chain links TRBV7-9 to TRBJ2-7; D gene unclear. The ends were cut back, 5 bases at V and 2 bases at J, with 7 bases in the middle. The CDR3 loop spans 12 amino acids. CDR1 is SEHNR, CDR2 FQNEAQ, per germline (reference sequence). The CDR3 loop reads CASSGDAYEQYF. The CDR3 DNA follows: TGTGCCAGCAGCGGTGATGCCTACGAGCAGTACTTC.

The V call is TRBV2, the J call TRBJ1-1; weak D call: TRBD1 (5 bases). Germline V CDR1 and CDR2: SNHLY, FYNNEI. The CDR3 length is 14 residues. The ends were cut back, 9 bases at V and 0 bases at J, with 14 bases in the middle. This chain's CDR3 is CARKGWGMNTEAFF. The CDR3 DNA is TGTGCCAGGAAGGGTTGGGGGATGAACACTGAAGCTTTCTTT.

This rearrangement joins TRBV27 to TRBJ2-1, with TRBD2 matching 16 bases. Germline V CDR1 and CDR2: MNHEY, SMNVEV (reference sequence). The J segment lost 2 bases and the V segment lost 6 bases, leaving 10 bases of the junction unmatched. The CDR3 length is 19 residues. The CDR3, as DNA: TGTGCCAGCAGCCTTAAGGGACTAGCGGGAGGGCCCCCCTACAATGAGCAGTTCTTC. Its protein is CASSLKGLAGGPPYNEQFF.

This chain uses TRBV3-1 (or the pseudogene TRBV3-2) with TRBJ1-1; TRBD1 aligns across 8 bases. This CDR3 comprises 17 residues. Per the germline V gene, CDR1 is LGHDT and CDR2 is YNNKEL (reference sequence). Trimming took 0 bases from V and 4 from J; bases not matched to a gene: 10. The CDR3 region is CASSQDRGRFRATEAFF. The DNA for the CDR3 is TGTGCCAGCAGCCAAGACAGGGGGCGTTTTAGGGCCACTGAAGCTTTCTTT.

This clone was seen just once. DNA of the CDR3: TGTGCCAGCTCACCAGTGGGAGTTCGGACCGGGGAGCTGTTTTTT. It translates to CASSPVGVRTGELFF. The rearrangement links TRBV18 to TRBJ2-2; a possible D gene is TRBD2 (5 bases). Trimming pared 2 bases from V and 5 bases from J, leaving 12 bases between. There are 15 residues in the CDR3. CDR1 is KGHSH, CDR2 LQKENI, per germline.

This sequence joins TRBV25-1 and TRBJ1-1; D call uncertain. V lost 6 bases and J 6 bases, leaving 14 bases between the germline ends. The germline V gene has CDR1 MGHDK and CDR2 SYGVNS. CDR3 length: 13 residues. The CDR3 coding sequence is TGTGCCAGCAGGGCCCCCCGTATGGCTGAAGCTTTCTTT. It codes for CASRAPRMAEAFF.

In this sample, this clone turned up a few times. The rearrangement joins TRBV19 to TRBJ1-5; 8 nucleotides agree with TRBD1. Germline V gives CDR1 LNHDA, CDR2 SQIVND (reference sequence). The CDR3 consists of 17 residues. The ends lost 5 bases at V and 1 base at J; junction bases unmatched: 10. CDR3 sequence reads: CASSPDRGQPSNQPQHF. The CDR3 DNA reads as TGTGCCAGTAGTCCCGACAGGGGCCAACCCAGCAATCAGCCCCAGCATTTT.